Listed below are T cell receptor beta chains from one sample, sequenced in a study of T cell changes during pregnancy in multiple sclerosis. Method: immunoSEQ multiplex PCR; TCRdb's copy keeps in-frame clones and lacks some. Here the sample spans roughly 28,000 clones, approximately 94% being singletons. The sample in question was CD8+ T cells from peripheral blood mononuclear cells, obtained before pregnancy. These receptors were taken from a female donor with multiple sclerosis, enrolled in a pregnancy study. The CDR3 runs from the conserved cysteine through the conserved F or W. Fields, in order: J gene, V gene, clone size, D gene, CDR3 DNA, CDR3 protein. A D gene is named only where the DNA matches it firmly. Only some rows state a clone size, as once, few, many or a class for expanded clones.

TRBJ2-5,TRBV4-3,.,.,TGCGCCAGCAGCCAAGACCTTCGGGCCTACGGGGGAGAGACCCAGTACTTC,CASSQDLRAYGGETQYF
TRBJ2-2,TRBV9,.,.,TGTGCCAGCAGCCAAGGGGTTTCGAACACCGGGGAGCTGTTTTTT,CASSQGVSNTGELFF
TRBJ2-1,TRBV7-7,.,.,TGTGCCAGCAGTCTAGGGGCGGGGCTCTACAATGAGCAGTTCTTC,CASSLGAGLYNEQFF
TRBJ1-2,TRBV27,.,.,TGTGCCAGCAGTTTAGACAGGAACTATGGCTACACCTTC,CASSLDRNYGYTF
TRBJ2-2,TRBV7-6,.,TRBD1,TGTGCCAGCAGCCCGGGACAGGGGGGGACCGGGGAGCTGTTTTTT,CASSPGQGGTGELFF
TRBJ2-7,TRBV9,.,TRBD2,TGTGCCAGCAGCCCAAGCGGGGGTGTCGCCTACGAGCAGTACTTC,CASSPSGGVAYEQYF
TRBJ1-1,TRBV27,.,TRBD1,TGTGCCAGCAGTTCGACAGGGGCGGTGAACACTGAAGCTTTCTTT,CASSSTGAVNTEAFF
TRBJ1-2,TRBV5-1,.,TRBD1,TGCGCCAGCAGCGCTACAGGGGGTAAGGATGGCTACACCTTC,CASSATGGKDGYTF
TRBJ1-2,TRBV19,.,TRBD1,TGTGCCAGTACCGAGACAGGGGGAGCTAACTATGGCTACACCTTC,CASTETGGANYGYTF
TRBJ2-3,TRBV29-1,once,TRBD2,TGCAGCGTCCAGACTAGCGGACGCACAGATACGCAGTATTTT,CSVQTSGRTDTQYF
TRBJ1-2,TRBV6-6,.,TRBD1,TGTGCCAGCAGTCAGGGGGAGAAAGGCTACACCTTC,CASSQGEKGYTF
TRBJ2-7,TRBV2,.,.,TGTGCCAGCAGTGAAGGTCTAGCCTCCTACGAGCAGTACTTC,CASSEGLASYEQYF
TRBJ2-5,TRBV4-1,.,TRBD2,TGCGCCAGCAGCTCGGTAGTCGGGGGGGGCAAGGAGACCCAGTACTTC,CASSSVVGGGKETQYF
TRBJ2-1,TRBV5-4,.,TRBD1,TGTGCCAGCAGCCTATTGGGTACCGGACAGGGGTACAATGAGCAGTTCTTC,CASSLLGTGQGYNEQFF
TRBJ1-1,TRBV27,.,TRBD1,TGTGCCAGCAGTCCCCAGGACAGGGAGAAGGGATCAAACACTGAAGCTTTCTTT,CASSPQDREKGSNTEAFF
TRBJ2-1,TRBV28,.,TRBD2,TGTGCCAGCAGTCCAGGACTAGCGGGGTCCTACAATGAGCAGTTCTTC,CASSPGLAGSYNEQFF